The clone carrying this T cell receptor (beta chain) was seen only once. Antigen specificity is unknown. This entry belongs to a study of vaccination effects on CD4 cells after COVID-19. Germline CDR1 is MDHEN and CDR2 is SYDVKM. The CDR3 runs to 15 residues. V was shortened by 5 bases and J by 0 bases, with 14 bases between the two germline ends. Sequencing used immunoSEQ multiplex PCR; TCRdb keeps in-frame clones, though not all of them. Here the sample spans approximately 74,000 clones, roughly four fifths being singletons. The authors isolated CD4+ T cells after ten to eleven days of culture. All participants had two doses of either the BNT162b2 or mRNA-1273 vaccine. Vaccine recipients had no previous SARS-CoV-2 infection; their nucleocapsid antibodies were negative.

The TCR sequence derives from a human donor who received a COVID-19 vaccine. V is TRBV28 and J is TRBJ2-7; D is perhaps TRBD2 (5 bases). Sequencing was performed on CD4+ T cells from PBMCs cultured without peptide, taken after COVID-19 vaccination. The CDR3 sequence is CASSPTIRGSYEQYV. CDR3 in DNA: TGTGCCAGCAGTCCAACTATCCGGGGCTCCTACGAGCAGTACGTC.